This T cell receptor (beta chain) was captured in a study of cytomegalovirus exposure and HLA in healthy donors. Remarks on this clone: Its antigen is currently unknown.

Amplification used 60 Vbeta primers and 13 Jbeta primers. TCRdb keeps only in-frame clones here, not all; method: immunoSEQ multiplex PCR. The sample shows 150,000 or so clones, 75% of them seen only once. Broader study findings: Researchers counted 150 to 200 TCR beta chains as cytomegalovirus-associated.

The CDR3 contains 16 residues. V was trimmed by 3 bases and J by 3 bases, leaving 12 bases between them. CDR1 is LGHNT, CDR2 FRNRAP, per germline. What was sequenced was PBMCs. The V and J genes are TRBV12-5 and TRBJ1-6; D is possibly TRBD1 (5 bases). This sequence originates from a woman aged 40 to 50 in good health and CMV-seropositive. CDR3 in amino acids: CASGLWGENYNSPLHF. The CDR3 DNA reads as TGTGCTAGTGGTTTATGGGGGGAGAACTATAATTCACCCCTCCACTTT.